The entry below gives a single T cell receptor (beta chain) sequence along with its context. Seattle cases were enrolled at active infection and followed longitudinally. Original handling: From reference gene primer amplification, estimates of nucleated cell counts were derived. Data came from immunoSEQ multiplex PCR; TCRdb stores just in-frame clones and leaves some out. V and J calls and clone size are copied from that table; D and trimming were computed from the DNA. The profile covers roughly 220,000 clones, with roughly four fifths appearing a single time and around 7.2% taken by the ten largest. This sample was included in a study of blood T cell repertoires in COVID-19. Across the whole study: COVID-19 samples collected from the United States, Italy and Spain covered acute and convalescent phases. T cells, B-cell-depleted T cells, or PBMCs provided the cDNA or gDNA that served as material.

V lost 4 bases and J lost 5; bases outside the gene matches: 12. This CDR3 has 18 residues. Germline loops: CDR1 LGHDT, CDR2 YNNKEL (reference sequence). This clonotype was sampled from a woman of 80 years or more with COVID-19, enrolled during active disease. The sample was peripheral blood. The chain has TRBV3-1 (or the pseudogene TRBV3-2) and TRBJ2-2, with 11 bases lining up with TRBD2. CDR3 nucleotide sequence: TGTGCCAGCAGCCCTAGCGGGAGGTTAGAAGCTCTTACCGGGGAGCTGTTTTTT. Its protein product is CASSPSGRLEALTGELFF.